This T cell receptor (beta chain) originates from a study of cytomegalovirus exposure and HLA in healthy donors. Study-wide results and caveats: There were some public TCRs occurring in many donors, but most TCR sequences were rare. Reports indicate that TCR beta sequences accurately predicted the HLA-A and HLA-B alleles of most subjects. Most of the CMV-associated TCR beta chains (in a later analysis) appeared to be HLA-restricted.

CDR3 length: 15 amino acids. Trimming took off 2 bases at V and 1 base at J, with 12 bases between the two ends. Germline values: CDR1 MNHNS, CDR2 SASEGT. 60 Vbeta and 13 Jbeta primers were used in PCR. Profiling relied on immunoSEQ multiplex PCR, and the TCRdb table lists in-frame clones only, not all of them. The table shows some 180,000 clones, with about three quarters occurring only once. As regards this clone: Its cognate antigen is unknown.

The receptor was isolated from an older woman in good health and CMV-seropositive. The sequencing sample was made of PBMCs. The chain uses TRBV6-1 and TRBJ2-7; the D gene is possibly TRBD2 (6 bases). As DNA, the CDR3 is TGTGCCAGCAGTGAAAGTGGGACTGCATCCTACGAGCAGTACTTC. Its translation is CASSESGTASYEQYF.